One and the same sample provided the 23 T cell receptor beta chains below, sequenced in a study of cytomegalovirus exposure and HLA in healthy donors. The PCR had 60 Vbeta and 13 Jbeta primers. Libraries were prepared by immunoSEQ multiplex PCR; TCRdb keeps only in-frame clonotypes and omits some of them. Here the sample spans a few hundred thousand clones, 65% to 85% being singletons. Sequenced material: PBMCs. The source is a man aged 25 to 45 in good health and CMV-seronegative.

This sequence joins TRBV7-9 and TRBJ1-2; tentative D call: TRBD1 (6 bases). Germline V gene lookup returns CDR1 SEHNR and CDR2 FQNEAQ (reference sequence). Trimming stripped 5 bases from V and 8 bases from J, with 18 bases between. The CDR3 loop spans 14 amino acids. In nucleotides, the CDR3 is TGTGCCAGCAGCCCGGGGCAGGGGCGGAGAGGCTACACCTTC. It specifies CASSPGQGRRGYTF.

The chain combines TRBV4-2 with TRBJ2-3, with 9 positions matching TRBD1. In germline, CDR1 is LGHNA, CDR2 YNFKEQ. The trim removed 3 bases at V and 3 bases at J, leaving 7 bases unmatched. This CDR3 spans 16 amino acids. For the CDR3, the DNA is TGTGCCAGCAGCCAGGCCCGGGACAGGGAGACAGATACGCAGTATTTT. This sequence encodes CASSQARDRETDTQYF.

V and J are TRBV6-5 and TRBJ2-1; weak D call: TRBD2 (7 bases). Germline V lookup: CDR1 MNHEY, CDR2 SVGAGI. The CDR3 runs to 15 residues. Trimming removed 0 bases from V and 6 bases from J, with 12 bases in between. The CDR3 coding sequence is TGTGCCAGCAGTTACTCGAGAGGGGGGGCCAATGAGCAGTTCTTC. It specifies CASSYSRGGANEQFF.

Remarks on this clone: Germline and junction disagree at one end, which may indicate a read error. The rearrangement joins TRBV7-9 to TRBJ2-7; weak D call: TRBD2 (6 bases). The germline CDR1 and CDR2 sequences are SEHNR and FQNEAQ (reference sequence). The CDR3 is made up of 14 amino acids. The CDR3 region has the DNA TGTTCCAGCAGCCAACGCGGGGACCCCTACGAGCAGTACTTC. Translating it yields CSSSQRGDPYEQYF.

The chain joins TRBV6-6 to TRBJ1-5; 7 positions agree with TRBD1. There are 15 residues in the CDR3. V lost 6 bases and J lost 1; bases outside the gene matches: 6. The germline V gene has CDR1 MNHNY and CDR2 SVGAGI (reference sequence). CDR3 in DNA: TGTGCCAGCAGCCCCGGGACAGCGAGCAATCAGCCCCAGCATTTT. Translated, it gives CASSPGTASNQPQHF.

The rearrangement links TRBV27 to TRBJ1-5; 8 nucleotides align to TRBD1. CDR1 is MNHEY, CDR2 SMNVEV, per germline (reference sequence). This CDR3 has 15 residues. Germline trimming cut 3 bases from V and 5 bases from J; bases unmatched to any gene: 6. The CDR3 nucleotides read TGTGCCAGCAGTTTTCTGGACAGGGCCCATCAGCCCCAGCATTTT. Encoded protein: CASSFLDRAHQPQHF.

The sample holds a few counts of this clone. The V call is TRBV7-8, the J call TRBJ1-1, with D perhaps matching TRBD1 (6 bases). The CDR3 extends over 16 amino acids. V was trimmed by 2 bases and J by 3 bases, leaving 16 bases between them. The V gene's germline CDR1 is SGHVS and CDR2 FQNEAQ. CDR3 bases: TGTGCCAGCAGCTTAAGAGTGTTCAGGGGCGACACTGAAGCTTTCTTT. Translating it yields CASSLRVFRGDTEAFF.

The chain couples TRBV10-2 to TRBJ1-6; the D gene is possibly TRBD1 (6 bases). Trimming left V 0 bases short and J 4 bases short, with 7 bases between. The CDR3 is made up of 15 amino acids. CDR1 and CDR2 from the germline V gene are WSHSY and SAAADI. The CDR3: CASSESQGYNSPLHF. Here the CDR3 DNA reads TGCGCCAGCAGTGAGTCCCAGGGGTATAATTCACCCCTCCACTTT.

This clone was recorded a few times. The chain employs TRBV25-1 and TRBJ2-2; TRBD2 is a possible D gene (6 bases). Germline CDR1 reads MGHDK; CDR2 reads SYGVNS. This CDR3 has 11 amino acids. V was trimmed by 10 bases and J by 5 bases, leaving 8 bases between them. The CDR3 loop is CATGRTGELFF. CDR3 coding DNA: TGTGCCACCGGGAGAACCGGGGAGCTGTTTTTT. The variable domain in full, with the rest retrieved from reference TRBV25-1 and TRBJ2-2, is EADIYQTPRYLVIGTGKKITLECSQTMGHDKMYWYQQDPGMELHLIHYSYGVNSTEKGDLSSESTVSRIRTEHFPLTLESARPSHTSQYLCATGRTGELFFGEGSRLTVL.

This clone is a singleton in its sample. The rearrangement joins TRBV4-2 to TRBJ2-7; the D gene is possibly TRBD2 (7 bases). The V gene lost 4 bases and the J gene lost 6 bases, with 19 bases spanning the gap. The CDR3 extends over 15 amino acids. The V gene's germline CDR1 is LGHNA and CDR2 YNFKEQ. The CDR3 sequence: CASSLSGGGGREQYF. DNA for the CDR3: TGTGCCAGCAGCCTCTCTGGAGGGGGGGGGCGCGAGCAGTACTTC.

The gene calls are TRBV7-2 and TRBJ2-2; D not certain. Germline V gene lookup returns CDR1 SGHTA and CDR2 FQGNSA. CDR3 length: 12 amino acids. The V and J ends lost 3 bases and 4 bases respectively, with 3 bases between them. The CDR3 is CASSFRTGELFF. DNA of the CDR3: TGTGCCAGCAGCTTCCGCACCGGGGAGCTGTTTTTT.

This clone was picked up one time. The chain is built from TRBV9 and TRBJ2-6, with TRBD1 as a possible D gene (5 bases). This CDR3 spans 17 amino acids. V gave up 5 bases and J gave up 0 bases, with 15 bases separating them. Germline CDR1 SGDLS, CDR2 YYNGEE. This CDR3 reads CASRAKTATSGANVLTF. CDR3 DNA: TGTGCCAGCAGAGCTAAGACAGCGACCTCTGGGGCCAACGTCCTGACTTTC. The full variable domain, in which reference TRBV9 and TRBJ2-6 provide the parts outside the CDR3, is DSGVTQTPKHLITATGQRVTLRCSPRSGDLSVYWYQQSLDQGLQFLIQYYNGEERAKGNILERFSAQQFPDLHSELNLSSLELGDSALYFCASRAKTATSGANVLTFGAGSRLTVL.

The CDR3 protein is CASSPTSGGASYNEQFF. The CDR3 coding sequence is TGTGCCAGCAGCCCAACTAGCGGGGGGGCTTCCTACAATGAGCAGTTCTTC. The rearrangement uses TRBV7-6 and TRBJ2-1; 13 bases agree with TRBD2. The CDR3 has 17 amino acids. Germline V lookup: CDR1 SGHVS, CDR2 FNYEAQ. Trimming cost V 5 bases and J 1 base; bases outside gene matches: 5.

The genes are TRBV5-6 and TRBJ2-1, with 9 bases lining up with TRBD1. Germline V gene lookup returns CDR1 SGHDT and CDR2 YYEEEE. V lost 3 bases and J lost 6; bases outside the gene matches: 1. The CDR3 is 13 amino acids. The CDR3 spells CASSWDRVNEQFF. The DNA of the CDR3 is TGTGCCAGCAGCTGGGACAGGGTCAATGAGCAGTTCTTC.

This chain uses TRBV5-1 with TRBJ2-5; unclear D gene. Germline assignment: CDR1 SGHRS and CDR2 YFSETQ. The V and J ends lost 1 base and 2 bases respectively, with 9 bases between them. The length of the CDR3 is 14 residues. CDR3 protein: CASSLKSGQETQYF. In nucleotides, the CDR3 is TGCGCCAGCAGCTTGAAGTCAGGACAAGAGACCCAGTACTTC.

The CDR3 reads CASSLQGRDYEQYF. In nucleotides, the CDR3 is TGTGCCAGCAGTTTGCAGGGAAGGGACTACGAGCAGTACTTC. The chain carries TRBV28 and TRBJ2-7; possibly TRBD1 for D (5 bases). The V end was cut by 3 bases, the J end by 3 bases, with 12 bases between. The CDR3 is 14 amino acids. The germline V gene has CDR1 MDHEN and CDR2 SYDVKM.

V is TRBV11-1 and J is TRBJ2-3, with 9 bases matching TRBD1. V gave up 7 bases and J gave up 2 bases; unmatched junction bases: 10. This CDR3 region has 16 residues. Looked up from germline, CDR1 is SGHAT and CDR2 is FQDESV (reference sequence). The CDR3 is CASTFDGDRATDTQYF. As DNA, the CDR3 is TGTGCCAGCACCTTTGACGGGGACAGGGCCACAGATACGCAGTATTTT.

The gene calls are TRBV4-1 and TRBJ2-3; weak D call: TRBD1 (6 bases). Germline V lookup: CDR1 MGHRA, CDR2 YSYEKL. Trimming cost V 0 bases and J 6 bases, with 16 bases left between them. The CDR3 length is 16 residues. This chain's CDR3 is CASSQDHYGQMDTQYF. The CDR3 DNA follows: TGCGCCAGCAGCCAAGATCATTACGGACAGATGGATACGCAGTATTTT.

V and J are TRBV5-6 and TRBJ2-7, with a possible D match to TRBD1 (6 bases). Germline V CDR1 and CDR2: SGHDT, YYEEEE. V lost 4 bases, J lost 2 bases, and 10 bases lay in between. This CDR3 has 13 residues. CDR3 DNA sequence: TGTGCCAGCAGCCCCCGGGACACCTACGAGCAGTACTTC. This gives the protein CASSPRDTYEQYF.

This clone was picked up a small number of times. This sequence joins TRBV11-2 and TRBJ2-2, with a tentative D call TRBD2 (5 bases). Germline V gene sequence: CDR1 SGHAT, CDR2 FQNNGV. Trimming left V 5 bases short and J 4 bases short, with 17 bases between. The length of the CDR3 is 16 residues. For the CDR3, the DNA is TGTGCCAGCAGCGCACATTCCGGGAAACTCACCGGGGAGCTGTTTTTT. Its translation: CASSAHSGKLTGELFF.

The chain combines TRBV4-1 with TRBJ2-3, with D tentatively TRBD2 (7 bases). Trimming removed 4 bases at V and 5 bases at J, with 19 bases between. CDR3 length: 16 amino acids. Germline CDR1 is MGHRA and CDR2 is YSYEKL. CDR3 sequence: CASSRTNGGGGDTQYF. Here the CDR3 DNA reads TGCGCCAGCAGCCGAACAAACGGGGGCGGGGGAGATACGCAGTATTTT.

The chain has TRBV14 and TRBJ2-2; TRBD2 matches 11 bases. CDR3 length: 16 residues. Trimming took 3 bases from V and 5 from J; bases not matched to a gene: 5. Germline lookup yields CDR1 SGHDN and CDR2 FVKESK. The CDR3 DNA sequence: TGTGCCAGCAGCCATAGCGGGGGGGCGCGGACCGGGGAGCTGTTTTTT. This codes for CASSHSGGARTGELFF.

The rearrangement joins TRBV4-1 to TRBJ2-7, with 9 bases aligning to TRBD1. After removal of 2 bases from V and 5 bases from J, the junction contained 16 bases not matched to a gene. The CDR3 has 18 amino acids. CDR1 and CDR2 (germline): MGHRA, YSYEKL. The DNA of the CDR3 is TGCGCCAGCAGCCAACCAGTGGGATTGGACAGGGGTCATAACGAGCAGTACTTC. Protein: CASSQPVGLDRGHNEQYF.